This TCR beta chain appears in the sequencing data of a study of cytotoxic CD8 clonotypes in ibrutinib-treated CLL. Study observations and caveats: The study found baseline clonality above age-matched healthy donors, tracking circulating CD8+ T-cell counts. Sampling times (in sustained-remission versus progressing patients) were not the same.

Germline-derived CDR1 and CDR2 are MNHNY and SVGAGI (reference sequence). V gave up 7 bases and J gave up 5 bases, with 9 bases separating them. The CDR3 totals 11 residues. This clone appeared once. Its antigen is as yet unknown. Repertoires were generated with immunoSEQ multiplex PCR, while TCRdb's copy carries only in-frame clones and drops some. The sample has tens of thousands of clones, around four fifths seen once. V is TRBV6-6 and J is TRBJ2-7; D call uncertain. The TCR sequence derives from a human donor with chronic lymphocytic leukemia. Source: PBMCs, taken after 24 months of ibrutinib treatment. The CDR3 spells CASTAQNEQYF. The CDR3, as DNA: TGTGCCAGCACGGCTCAAAACGAGCAGTACTTC.